This passage covers 12 T cell receptor beta chains from one sample sequenced in a study of OX40 agonist ivuxolimab in advanced cancers. Repertoires were generated with immunoSEQ multiplex PCR, while TCRdb's copy carries only in-frame clones and drops some. The data show approximately 68,000 clones, about 86% seen once. Sequencing used CD4+ or CD8+ T cells sorted from blood, obtained in a trial of the OX40 agonist ivuxolimab. The receptor set was obtained from an adult with an advanced solid tumor such as melanoma, head and neck, liver or kidney cancer.

The V and J genes are TRBV7-2 and TRBJ2-7; 9 nucleotides line up with TRBD1. Trimming removed 5 bases from V and 6 bases from J; junction bases left unmatched: 5. Germline assignment: CDR1 SGHTA and CDR2 FQGNSA. The CDR3 has 13 amino acids. The CDR3 loop reads CASSRDRAGEQYF. In nucleotides, the CDR3 is TGTGCCAGCAGCCGGGACAGGGCCGGCGAGCAGTACTTC.

The chain recombines TRBV7-2 with TRBJ2-3; D not resolved. The germline V gene encodes CDR1 SGHTA and CDR2 FQGNSA. V was pared by 3 bases and J by 0 bases, with 16 bases between. CDR3 size: 17 residues. The CDR3 region is CASSFRFGLTSTDTQYF. The CDR3, as DNA: TGTGCCAGCAGCTTCCGGTTTGGGTTAACTAGCACAGATACGCAGTATTTT.

The chain is built from TRBV5-1 and TRBJ1-1, with D unclear. The V end was cut by 5 bases, the J end by 3 bases, with 14 bases between. There are 14 residues in the CDR3. Per germline, CDR1 SGHRS and CDR2 YFSETQ. The CDR3 coding sequence is TGCGCCAGCAGTTCGGAGTTGGGCTACACTGAAGCTTTCTTT. Its translation: CASSSELGYTEAFF.

The chain is built from TRBV6-1 and TRBJ2-3, with a possible D match to TRBD1 (5 bases). This CDR3 region has 14 residues. The germline V gene encodes CDR1 MNHNS and CDR2 SASEGT. V shed 4 bases and J shed 2 bases, with 10 bases lying between them. CDR3 in DNA: TGTGCCAGCAGTGTTTCAGGGAACACAGATACGCAGTATTTT. It is translated as CASSVSGNTDTQYF.

The chain combines TRBV2 with TRBJ2-7; a weak D match, TRBD2 (6 bases). This CDR3 is built from 12 residues. V lost 0 bases and J lost 7, with 7 bases in between. Germline V lookup: CDR1 SNHLY, CDR2 FYNNEI. CDR3 nucleotides: TGTGCCAGCAGTGAAGCCGGGGGAGAGCAGTACTTC. Protein sequence: CASSEAGGEQYF.

The CDR3 is CASSISFLRWNNEKLFF. Written as DNA, the CDR3 is TGTGCCAGTAGTATATCGTTTCTTCGATGGAATAATGAAAAACTGTTTTTT. The chain employs TRBV19 and TRBJ1-4, with unresolved D. This CDR3 is built from 17 residues. Trimming took off 2 bases at V and 4 bases at J, with 17 bases between the two ends. Germline loops: CDR1 LNHDA, CDR2 SQIVND (reference sequence).

This clone was seen once. CDR3 DNA: TGTGCCAGCAGCTTATCAGCGGGAGCGGGCAATGAGCAGTTCTTC. It is translated as CASSLSAGAGNEQFF. V usage is TRBV7-3 and J usage is TRBJ2-1, with 8 bases identical to TRBD2. The CDR3 consists of 15 residues. The germline V gene encodes CDR1 SGHTA and CDR2 FQGTGA. Unmatched junction bases numbered 6, after V lost 2 bases and J lost 6 bases.

V is TRBV28 and J is TRBJ2-5; weak D call: TRBD2 (6 bases). The germline CDR1 and CDR2 sequences are MDHEN and SYDVKM. The V and J ends lost 5 bases and 5 bases respectively, with 18 bases between them. CDR3 length: 15 amino acids. The CDR3 here is CASSGDSATPETQYF. The CDR3 DNA reads as TGTGCCAGCAGTGGGGACTCTGCCACGCCGGAGACCCAGTACTTC.

The chain carries TRBV6-1 and TRBJ2-3, with 13 bases identical to TRBD2. The CDR3 loop spans 19 amino acids. Germline values: CDR1 MNHNS, CDR2 SASEGT. V shed 1 base, J shed 1 base, and the junction held 8 bases outside the gene matches. This CDR3 reads CASSEEGLAGITRTDTQYF. CDR3 bases: TGTGCCAGCAGTGAAGAGGGACTAGCGGGGATAACACGCACAGATACGCAGTATTTT.

The rearrangement uses TRBV6-6 and TRBJ2-7, with 7 bases aligning to TRBD2. The junction had 11 bases not matched to a gene; V was cut back by 4 bases and J by 2 bases. Germline V gene data show CDR1 as MNHNY and CDR2 as SVGAGI (reference sequence). The CDR3 covers 16 residues. The DNA of the CDR3 is TGTGCCAGCAGTTCCCGTGGGGAACTAGCGACCTACGAGCAGTACTTC. Translation: CASSSRGELATYEQYF.

CDR3 sequence: CASSQEPGGFGNQPQHF. CDR3 nucleotides: TGCGCCAGCAGCCAAGAGCCAGGGGGCTTTGGCAATCAGCCCCAGCATTTT. The chain links TRBV4-3 to TRBJ1-5, with 8 bases aligning to TRBD1. Germline V lookup: CDR1 LGHNA, CDR2 YSLEER. The CDR3 consists of 17 residues. J gave up 2 bases and V 0 bases, and 6 bases lay outside the gene matches.

The rearrangement links TRBV13 to TRBJ2-7; 8 nucleotides agree with TRBD1. Germline V CDR1 and CDR2: PRHDT, FYEKMQ (reference sequence). V lost 4 bases and J lost 3; bases outside the gene matches: 5. This CDR3 has 14 amino acids. The CDR3 sequence: CASSSRTGSYEQYF. In DNA, the CDR3 is TGTGCCAGCAGCTCAAGGACAGGGAGCTACGAGCAGTACTTC.